This entry concerns a single TCR beta chain. This entry is derived from a study of blood T cell repertoires in COVID-19. Study at large: Spain, Italy and the United States supplied samples that represented acute and convalescent COVID-19. PBMCs, B-cell-depleted T cells, or T cells provided the cDNA or gDNA that made up the material.

V trimming: 3 bases; J trimming: 7 bases; junction bases outside the gene matches: 6. The CDR3 covers 13 residues. Germline values: CDR1 MNHEY, CDR2 SMNVEV (reference sequence). How the authors handled the data: Estimates of nucleated cell counts were drawn from the amplification of reference gene primers. The data were produced by immunoSEQ multiplex PCR, yet TCRdb's version contains in-frame clones alone and is incomplete. V and J calls and clone size are those listed in that table; D and trimming were worked out from the DNA. The data contain more than 150,000 clones, roughly 79% of them singletons.

The V and J genes are TRBV27 and TRBJ2-7, with 7 bases fitting TRBD1. Sequences were obtained from peripheral blood. The clonotype originates from a man between 60 and 75 years old with active or convalescent COVID-19. CDR3 in DNA: TGTGCCAGCAGTTTTAGGGGGCCGCGGGAGCAGTACTTC. Amino acid sequence: CASSFRGPREQYF.